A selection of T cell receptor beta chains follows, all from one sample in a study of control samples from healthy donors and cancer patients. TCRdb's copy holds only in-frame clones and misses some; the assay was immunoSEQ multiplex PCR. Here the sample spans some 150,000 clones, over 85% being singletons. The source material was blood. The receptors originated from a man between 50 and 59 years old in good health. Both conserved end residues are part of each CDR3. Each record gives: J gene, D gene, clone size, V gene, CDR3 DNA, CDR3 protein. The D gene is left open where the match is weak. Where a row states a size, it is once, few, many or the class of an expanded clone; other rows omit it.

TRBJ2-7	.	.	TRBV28	TGTGCCAGCAGTTTATTCGGGGGGCTAACCTACGAGCAGTACTTC	CASSLFGGLTYEQYF
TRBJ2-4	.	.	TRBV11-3	TGTGCCAGCAGCTTAGATGGCAGGGGAGGCATTCAGTACTTC	CASSLDGRGGIQYF
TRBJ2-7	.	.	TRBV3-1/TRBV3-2	TGTGCCAGCAGCCAAGGGACATACGAGCAGTACTTC	CASSQGTYEQYF
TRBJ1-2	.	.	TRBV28	TGTGCCAGCAGCATTGCAGGGGTTGGCGGCTACACCTTC	CASSIAGVGGYTF
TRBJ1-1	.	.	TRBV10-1	TGCGCCAGCAGTGAGTCGGGGAGCGCTGAAGCTTTCTTT	CASSESGSAEAFF
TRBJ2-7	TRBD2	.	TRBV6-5	TGTGCCAGTATACAAGGACTAGCGGGAGGCTACGAGCAGTACTTC	CASIQGLAGGYEQYF
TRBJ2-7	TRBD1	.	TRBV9	TGTGCCAGCAGCCGTGGACAGGGTTACGAGCAGTACTTC	CASSRGQGYEQYF
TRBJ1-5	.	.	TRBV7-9	TGTGCCAGCAGCTTAGACCCCAATCAGCCCCAGCATTTT	CASSLDPNQPQHF
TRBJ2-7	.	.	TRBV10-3	TGTGCCATCGCTAACCGGGCTTTCTACGAGCAGTACTTC	CAIANRAFYEQYF
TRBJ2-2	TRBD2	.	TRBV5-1	TGCGCCAGCAGCTTATTGGGGCTAGCGGGAGGGCCCCACACCGGGGAGCTGTTTTTT	CASSLLGLAGGPHTGELFF
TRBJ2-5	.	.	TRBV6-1	TGTGCCAGCAGTGAGTCCGGGACAAGTGGGGGCCAAGAGACCCAGTACTTC	CASSESGTSGGQETQYF
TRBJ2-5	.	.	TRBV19	TGTGCCAGTAGTATAACCCAACAGGCGTCGGAGACCCAGTACTTC	CASSITQQASETQYF
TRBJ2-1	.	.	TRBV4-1	TGCGCCAGCAGCCAAGAGCGGCAGGGACTTCACAATGAGCAGTTCTTC	CASSQERQGLHNEQFF
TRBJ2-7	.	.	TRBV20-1	TGCAGTGCTAGTGTGTCAGCTACCTACGAGCAGTACTTC	CSASVSATYEQYF
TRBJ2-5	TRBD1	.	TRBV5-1	TGCGCCAGCAGCAAAGAACCGACAGGGGGCCAAGAGACCCAGTACTTC	CASSKEPTGGQETQYF
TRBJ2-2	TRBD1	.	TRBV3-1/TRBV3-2	TGTGCCAGCAGCCATTGGACAGGGCAGTCCCCCGGGGAGCTGTTTTTT	CASSHWTGQSPGELFF
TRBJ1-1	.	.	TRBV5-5	TGTGCCAGCGCTCTCGTGGGGCGAGCCGCTGAAGCTTTCTTT	CASALVGRAAEAFF
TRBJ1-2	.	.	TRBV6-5	TGTGCCAGCAGTTACGAGGGTAAAAGTGGCTACACCTTC	CASSYEGKSGYTF
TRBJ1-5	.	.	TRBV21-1	TGTGCCAGCAGCACGGAGGGGGGCAATCAGCCCCAGCATTTT	CASSTEGGNQPQHF
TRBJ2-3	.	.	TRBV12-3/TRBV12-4	TGTGCCGTAAGGGTACTAAGCACAGATACGCAGTATTTT	CAVRVLSTDTQYF
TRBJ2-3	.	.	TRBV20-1	TGCAGTGCTAGTTCTGTTCGAGGGAGGACGGATACGCAGTATTTT	CSASSVRGRTDTQYF
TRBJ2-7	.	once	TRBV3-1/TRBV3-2	TGTGCCAGCAGCCAGGTCAGCGATCGCCAGTACTTC	CASSQVSDRQYF
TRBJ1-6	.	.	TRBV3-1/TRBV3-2	TGTGCCAGCAGCCAAGCAGGTTCACCCCTCCACTTT	CASSQAGSPLHF
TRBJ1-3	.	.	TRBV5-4	TGTGCCAGCAGCTTACAGCAGGGTGGAAACACCATATATTTT	CASSLQQGGNTIYF
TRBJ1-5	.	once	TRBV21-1	TGTGCCAGCAGCAAAGCGCCCCTGGCAGGGGGAAGGCAGCCCCAGCATTTT	CASSKAPLAGGRQPQHF
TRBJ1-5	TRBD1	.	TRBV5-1	TGCGCCAGCAGCTGGGAGGGACAGATCAATCAGCCCCAGCATTTT	CASSWEGQINQPQHF
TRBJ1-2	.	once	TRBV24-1	TGTGCCACCAGTGATCGACTGGTGGACTATGGCTACACCTTC	CATSDRLVDYGYTF
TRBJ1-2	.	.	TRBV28	TGTGCCAGCAGCAGCCCCTCCCAAAGGGACTATGGCTACACCTTC	CASSSPSQRDYGYTF
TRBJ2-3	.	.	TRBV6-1	TGTGCCAGCAGTGAAGGGGGGGCAGATACGCAGTATTTT	CASSEGGADTQYF
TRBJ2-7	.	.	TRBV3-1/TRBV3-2	TGTGCCAGCAGCCACCAACTAGAGCAGTACTTC	CASSHQLEQYF
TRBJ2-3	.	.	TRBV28	TGTGCCAGCAGCCTCTCACCAGCGGATACGCAGTATTTT	CASSLSPADTQYF
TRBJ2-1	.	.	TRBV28	TGTGCCAGCAGTCCCCTTTACAATGAGCAGTTCTTC	CASSPLYNEQFF